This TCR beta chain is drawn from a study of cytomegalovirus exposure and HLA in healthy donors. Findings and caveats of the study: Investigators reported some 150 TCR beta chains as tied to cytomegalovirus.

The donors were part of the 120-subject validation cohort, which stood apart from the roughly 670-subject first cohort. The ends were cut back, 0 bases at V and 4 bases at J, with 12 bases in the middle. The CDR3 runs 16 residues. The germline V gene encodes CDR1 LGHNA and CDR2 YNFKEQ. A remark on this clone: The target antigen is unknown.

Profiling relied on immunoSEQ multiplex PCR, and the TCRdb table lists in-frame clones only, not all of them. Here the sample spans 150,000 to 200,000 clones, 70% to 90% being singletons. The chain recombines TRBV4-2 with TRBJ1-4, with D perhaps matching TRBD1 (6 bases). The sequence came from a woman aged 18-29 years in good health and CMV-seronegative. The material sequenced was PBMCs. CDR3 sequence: CASSQDRGGGNEKLFF. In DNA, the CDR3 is TGTGCCAGCAGCCAAGATAGGGGGGGAGGTAATGAAAAACTGTTTTTT.